This record covers a single T cell receptor beta chain. In the authors' workflow: Researchers report that nucleated cell counts were estimated from reference gene primer amplification. The method was immunoSEQ multiplex PCR; TCRdb's version includes in-frame clones alone and lacks a portion of them. The V and J calls and clone size come from that table; D and trimming were worked out from the DNA. The repertoire consists of some 200,000 clones, with almost 85% occurring once and the leading ten covering approximately 2.3%. Germline assignment: CDR1 SGHRS and CDR2 YFSETQ. CDR3 length equals 14 residues. V gave up 3 bases and J gave up 11 bases; unmatched junction bases: 6. This entry belongs to a study of blood T cell repertoires in COVID-19. Overall study: Sources were T cells, B-cell-depleted T cells, or PBMCs; the material itself was cDNA or gDNA.

This chain links TRBV5-1 with TRBJ1-6; 9 nucleotides match TRBD1. Input material: peripheral blood. The TCR originated in a woman between 65 and 79 years old with COVID-19, enrolled during active disease. DNA of the CDR3: TGCGCCAGCAGCTACGGACAGGGGAATGCACCCCTCCACTTT. Its protein is CASSYGQGNAPLHF. Looking up the rest from reference TRBV5-1 and TRBJ1-6 gives the full variable domain: KAGVTQTPRYLIKTRGQQVTLSCSPISGHRSVSWYQQTPGQGLQFLFEYFSETQRNKGNFPGRFSGRQFSNSRSEMNVSTLELGDSALYLCASSYGQGNAPLHFGNGTRLTVT.